The 4 T cell receptor beta chains in this list originate from one sample, sequenced in a study of CD8 T cells in Susac syndrome. Random hexamers served to reverse transcribe roughly 0.45 to 1 ug RNA. TCRdb recomputed calls from the immunoSEQ multiplex PCR reads with MiXCR, one row per CDR3 protein. The table lists around 190,000 distinct CDR3 sequences, about 95% of them singletons, with 0.1% in the top ten. Sequencing was done on a sample of CD4+ T cells from PBMCs. The receptor set was obtained from a human donor in good health.

The CDR3 nucleotides read TGTGCTAGTTACCGGACCGGGACAGCTTATAGCAATCAGCCCCAGCATTTT. This encodes CASYRTGTAYSNQPQHF. The gene calls are TRBV12-5 and TRBJ1-5; the match to TRBD1 covers 7 bases. CDR1 and CDR2 from the germline V gene are LGHNT and FRNRAP. Unmatched junction bases numbered 13, after V lost 8 bases and J lost 0 bases. The CDR3 consists of 17 residues.

The V call is TRBV30, the J call TRBJ2-1; D assignment may be TRBD1 or TRBD2 (5 bases each). V lost 5 bases and J lost 0, with 11 bases in between. The CDR3 runs to 14 residues. Germline V lookup: CDR1 GTSNPN, CDR2 SVGIG (reference sequence). CDR3 residues: CAWGRESSYNEQFF. In DNA, the CDR3 is TGTGCCTGGGGCAGGGAGAGCTCCTACAATGAGCAGTTCTTC.

This sequence joins TRBV7-9 and TRBJ2-7, with a tentative D call TRBD2 (7 bases). The V gene's germline CDR1 is SEHNR and CDR2 FQNEAQ (reference sequence). V lost 5 bases to trimming and J lost 7 bases, with 18 bases between them. The CDR3 covers 14 residues. Written as DNA, the CDR3 is TGTGCCAGCAGCAGGGGGGAAGCGGGGCGAGAGCAGTACTTC. It translates to CASSRGEAGREQYF.

This rearrangement joins TRBV6-5 to TRBJ2-1; tentatively, D is TRBD1 (6 bases). V shed 5 bases and J shed 15 bases, with 17 bases lying between them. The CDR3 covers 12 residues. The germline CDR1 and CDR2 sequences are MNHEY and SVGAGI. The chain's CDR3 is CASSTLQGSRFF. CDR3 in DNA: TGTGCCAGCAGTACACTTCAGGGGTCGAGGTTCTTC.